This T cell receptor beta chain was recorded in a study of molecular identifiers for immune sequencing clone quantification. The CDR3 consists of 13 residues. Trimming took off 5 bases at V and 5 bases at J, with 12 bases between the two ends. The V gene's germline CDR1 is SEHNR and CDR2 FQNEAQ (reference sequence). This clonotype appeared many times. TCRdb itself ran the PCR reads through MiXCR, one entry per CDR3 protein. The sample includes 600,000 to 650,000 distinct CDR3 sequences, less than 20% of them seen just once. Input material: naive CD8+ T cells from blood, with Jurkat cell RNA spiked in. Subset: FACS-sorted CD8+CD4-CCR7+CD45RA+ naive T cells. V and J are TRBV7-9 and TRBJ1-1, with D unclear. The sequence came from a human donor in good health. Some libraries in this study had Jurkat cell RNA spiked in. The CDR3 loop reads CASSHPHLTEAFF. The CDR3 coding sequence is TGTGCCAGCAGCCACCCACACTTGACTGAAGCTTTCTTT. The full variable domain, completed using reference TRBV7-9 and TRBJ1-1, is DTGVSQNPRHKITKRGQNVTFRCDPISEHNRLYWYRQTLGQGPEFLTYFQNEAQLEKSRLLSDRFSAERPKGSFSTLEIQRTEQGDSAMYLCASSHPHLTEAFFGQGTRLTVV.